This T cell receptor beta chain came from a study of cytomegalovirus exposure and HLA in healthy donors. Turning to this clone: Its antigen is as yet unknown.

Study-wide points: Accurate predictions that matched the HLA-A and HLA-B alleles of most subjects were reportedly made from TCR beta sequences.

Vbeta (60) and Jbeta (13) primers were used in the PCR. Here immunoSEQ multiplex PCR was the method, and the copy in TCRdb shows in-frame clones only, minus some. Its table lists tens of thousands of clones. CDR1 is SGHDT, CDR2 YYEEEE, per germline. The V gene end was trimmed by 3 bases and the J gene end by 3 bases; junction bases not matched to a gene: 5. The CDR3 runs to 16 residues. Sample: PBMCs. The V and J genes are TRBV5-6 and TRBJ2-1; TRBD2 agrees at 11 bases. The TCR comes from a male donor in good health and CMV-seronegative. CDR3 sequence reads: CASSSGGTSGYNEQFF. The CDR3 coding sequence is TGTGCCAGCAGCTCGGGAGGGACTAGCGGCTACAATGAGCAGTTCTTC. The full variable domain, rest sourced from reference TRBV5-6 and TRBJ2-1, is DAGVTQSPTHLIKTRGQQVTLRCSPKSGHDTVSWYQQALGQGPQFIFQYYEEEERQRGNFPDRFSGHQFPNYSSELNVNALLLGDSALYLCASSSGGTSGYNEQFFGPGTRLTVL.